This T cell receptor (beta chain) was recorded in a study of blood T cell repertoires in COVID-19. Overall study context: From the United States, Italy and Spain came samples of acute and convalescent COVID-19. The analysed material was cDNA or gDNA that came from T cells, B-cell-depleted T cells, or PBMCs.

Source study methods: Reference gene primer amplification gave estimated nucleated cell counts. Method: immunoSEQ multiplex PCR; TCRdb's copy keeps in-frame clones and lacks some. V and J calls and clone size are those listed in that table; D and trimming were worked out from the DNA. The profile shows around 190,000 clones, about 80% of them singletons. Germline V gives CDR1 LGHDT, CDR2 YNNKEL (reference sequence). The CDR3 is 12 residues long. In regard to this clone: Mismatch with germline at one junction end may stem from a read error.

The source material was peripheral blood. V is TRBV3-1 (or the pseudogene TRBV3-2) and J is TRBJ2-1; D might be TRBD2 (6 bases). This clonotype was obtained from a man aged 65 to 79 with active or convalescent COVID-19. This CDR3 is CASSQENRERFF. The CDR3 DNA sequence: TGTGCCAGCAGCCAAGAGAACCGGGAGCGGTTCTTC.